This T cell receptor beta chain comes out of a study of blood T cells in healthy people across ages. As for this clonotype: A junction end diverges from the germline sequence, so it may reflect a read error.

PCR was performed a second time for roughly 7 to 12 cycles using a sample-barcoded 5' primer and a J-beta primer mix. Via MiXCR, TCRdb re-called the 5' RACE reads, giving one row per CDR3 protein. Among about a million distinct CDR3 sequences, around 48% were seen once, and the ten largest hold roughly 13%. The sequence came from a man aged 25-45 years in good health. Input material: blood.

CDR3 coding DNA: TGTGCCGGCAGTCAGGGGAGCCAAGAGACCCAGTACTTC. This translates into CAGSQGSQETQYF. This chain connects TRBV12-3 or TRBV12-4 to TRBJ2-5, with TRBD1 as a possible D gene (6 bases). This CDR3 spans 13 amino acids.